This T cell receptor (beta chain) was captured in a study of blood T cells in healthy people across ages. Study observations and caveats: In long-lived donors, naive CD4+ cell counts and diversity exceeded those of aged donors.

The table lists this clonotype with many counts. Its antigen is unknown. An end of the junction differs from the germline gene, which may be a read error. Germline CDR1 reads SGHRS; CDR2 reads YFSETQ. CDR3 length equals 13 residues. Primers used in a second PCR of about 7 to 12 cycles were a sample-barcoded 5' primer and a J-beta primer mix. Every molecule of cDNA carried a tag from a template-switch adaptor with 12 random nucleotides. Each CDR3 protein gets one entry after TCRdb re-called the 5' RACE reads with MiXCR. The sample carries 650,000 to 1,000,000 distinct CDR3 sequences, 36% recorded once. The clonotype originates from a man aged 18 to 29 in good health. The chain links TRBV5-1 to TRBJ1-1; TRBD1 is a possible D gene (5 bases). The sequencing input was blood. The CDR3: CASSFRVNTEAFF. The CDR3 coding sequence is TGTGCCAGCAGCTTCAGGGTCAACACTGAAGCTTTCTTT.